The TCR beta chain described here comes from a study of T cells after yellow fever vaccination. Overall study findings and caveats: Within FACS-sorted repertoires, abundant clonotypes contaminating from the bulk population could be present.

TCRdb re-called the 5' RACE reads with MiXCR, one entry per CDR3 protein. Of fewer than 450,000 distinct CDR3 sequences in the sample, roughly 4.3% were seen once. The germline CDR1 and CDR2 sequences are SEHNR and FQNEAQ (reference sequence). This CDR3 has 15 amino acids. Trimming removed 1 base from V and 2 bases from J, with 10 bases in between. This clonotype was observed at least ten times. Its antigen is currently unknown. V usage is TRBV7-9 and J usage is TRBJ2-3, with D maybe TRBD2 (5 bases). The sample was PBMCs, taken 5 days after the yellow fever booster vaccination. This TCR derives from a man younger than 35 who received the YFV17D yellow fever vaccine. Here the CDR3 reads CASSLVVGLTDTQYF. DNA for the CDR3: TGTGCCAGCAGCTTAGTTGTCGGACTCACAGATACGCAGTATTTT. The complete variable domain, with remaining parts taken from reference TRBV7-9 and TRBJ2-3, reads DTGVSQNPRHKITKRGQNVTFRCDPISEHNRLYWYRQTLGQGPEFLTYFQNEAQLEKSRLLSDRFSAERPKGSFSTLEIQRTEQGDSAMYLCASSLVVGLTDTQYFGPGTRLTVL.